This record covers a single TCR beta chain. Germline V gene lookup returns CDR1 LNHDA and CDR2 SQIVND (reference sequence). This CDR3 spans 21 amino acids. Trimming left V 0 bases short and J 0 bases short, with 25 bases between. Treatment specified: roughly 20 received Ad26.COV2.S at low or high dose, single or two shots; roughly 5 received placebo; per-sample allocation not given. Samples were taken on day 63 after the first vaccine or placebo injection. This record belongs to a study of Ad26.COV2.S vaccination and SARS-CoV-2 variants. Turning to the study itself: Intramuscular Ad26.COV2.S at 5x10^10 or 1x10^11 viral particles.

Assay used: immunoSEQ multiplex PCR; TCRdb lists only in-frame clones, some missing. The repertoire holds 450,000 to 550,000 clones, with nearly 90% as singletons. This TCR was recovered from a person aged 18-65 years who received the Ad26.COV2.S COVID-19 vaccine or a placebo. V usage is TRBV19 and J usage is TRBJ2-3; weak D call: TRBD1 (6 bases). The source material was peripheral blood, sampled in a trial of Ad26.COV2.S vaccine versus placebo. The CDR3 reads CASSIDLNSNGKGESTDTQYF. CDR3 sequence (DNA): TGTGCCAGTAGTATAGATCTAAATTCTAATGGGAAGGGGGAAAGCACAGATACGCAGTATTTT.